The 20 T cell receptor beta chains presented below share a single source sample, sequenced in a study of blood T cells in healthy people across ages. A J-beta primer mix and a sample-barcoded 5' primer were used in a second PCR of about 7 to 12 cycles. TCRdb re-analysed the 5' RACE reads in MiXCR, keeping a single row per CDR3 protein. The sample shows about 800,000 distinct CDR3 sequences, 58% of them seen only once. The sequenced sample consisted of blood. The receptors were sampled from a young man in good health.

The chain recombines TRBV20-1 with TRBJ2-1; tentatively, D is TRBD2 (6 bases). The tail of the sequence fits TRBJ2-7 better, so the J call may be wrong. This CDR3 is 16 amino acids long. Germline V gives CDR1 DFQATT, CDR2 SNEGSKA (reference sequence). CDR3 amino acids: CSARSERLGSYNEQYF. CDR3 bases: TGCAGTGCTAGAAGCGAGAGACTAGGCTCCTACAATGAGCAGTACTTC.

This clonotype was recorded many times. J is TRBJ2-7 and V is TRBV6-2 or TRBV6-3; either TRBD1 or TRBD2 may fit D (5 bases each). The germline CDR1 and CDR2 sequences are MNHEY and SVGEGT. The CDR3 is 15 amino acids. Between the trimmed V and J ends, which lost 8 bases and 2 bases, there was a span of 19 bases. This CDR3 is CASLEGQWRPYEQYF. CDR3 nucleotide sequence: TGTGCCAGCCTAGAGGGGCAGTGGCGACCCTACGAGCAGTACTTC.

This clonotype was observed a few times. The V gene is TRBV2, the J gene TRBJ2-7; possible D gene TRBD2, 6 bases. From germline, CDR1 is SNHLY and CDR2 FYNNEI. V was cut by 3 bases and J by 5 bases, with 11 bases left in between. This CDR3 spans 13 amino acids. Here the CDR3 reads CASSDGTSDEQYF. The CDR3, as DNA: TGTGCCAGCAGTGACGGGACTTCGGACGAGCAGTACTTC.

This clonotype was counted between two and nine times. The gene calls are TRBV29-1 and TRBJ2-5; D not resolved. Germline CDR1 SQVTM, CDR2 ANQGSEA. This CDR3 has 10 residues. Trimming removed 3 bases at V and 11 bases at J, with 10 bases between. CDR3 in DNA: TGCAGCGTTGACCAGAACGGGCAGTACTTC. This translates into CSVDQNGQYF.

V gene TRBV7-7 combines with J gene TRBJ2-7; 11 bases are shared with TRBD2. The CDR3 sequence is 16 residues long. Germline V gene lookup returns CDR1 SSHAT and CDR2 FNYEAQ (reference sequence). V shed 6 bases, J shed 7 bases, and the junction held 14 bases outside the gene matches. The CDR3 coding sequence is TGTGCCAGCAGTCCTCAAACTAGCGGGGGTTTAAATGAGCAGTACTTC. It codes for CASSPQTSGGLNEQYF. Full variable domain (rest looked up from reference TRBV7-7 and TRBJ2-7): GAGVSQSPRYKVTKRGQDVTLRCDPISSHATLYWYQQALGQGPEFLTYFNYEAQPDKSGLPSDRFSAERPEGSISTLTIQRTEQRDSAMYRCASSPQTSGGLNEQYFGPGTRLTVT.

Ten or more counts support this clonotype. V is TRBV7-9 and J is TRBJ2-5; possibly TRBD2 for D (6 bases). The CDR3 runs to 15 residues. CDR1 and CDR2 (germline): SEHNR, FQNEAQ (reference sequence). Trimming stripped 0 bases from V and 2 bases from J, with 10 bases between. CDR3: CASSLASAGQETQYF. CDR3 sequence (DNA): TGTGCCAGCAGCTTAGCTAGCGCGGGGCAAGAGACCCAGTACTTC.

This clonotype appeared a few times. The CDR3 sequence: CASSERYQGTQYF. DNA for the CDR3: TGTGCCAGCAGTGAACGCTACCAGGGGACCCAGTACTTC. The V gene is TRBV2, the J gene TRBJ2-5; a weak D match, TRBD1 (5 bases). The V and J ends lost 2 bases and 7 bases respectively, with 11 bases between them. The germline V gene encodes CDR1 SNHLY and CDR2 FYNNEI. The CDR3 sequence is 13 residues long.

This chain connects TRBV7-9 to TRBJ2-7, with D tentatively TRBD1 (5 bases). V lost 6 bases and J 3 bases, leaving 9 bases between the germline ends. The germline gives CDR1 SEHNR, CDR2 FQNEAQ (reference sequence). The CDR3 is 12 amino acids. The CDR3, as DNA: TGTGCCAGCAGACAAACAGGCTACGAGCAGTACTTC. It encodes CASRQTGYEQYF.

This clonotype has only one observation. CDR3 DNA sequence: TGCAGCGTGGACAGGTACGGGGGCGGCACTGAAGCTTTCTTT. It is translated as CSVDRYGGGTEAFF. The V call is TRBV29-1, the J call TRBJ1-1; 7 nucleotides match TRBD1. With 6 bases clipped from V and 4 bases from J, the junction kept 11 bases outside the gene matches. This CDR3 comprises 14 residues. CDR1 and CDR2 from the germline V gene are SQVTM and ANQGSEA. Complete variable domain (other parts from reference TRBV29-1 and TRBJ1-1): SAVISQKPSRDICQRGTSLTIQCQVDSQVTMMFWYRQQPGQSLTLIATANQGSEATYESGFVIDKFPISRPNLTFSTLTVSNMSPEDSSIYLCSVDRYGGGTEAFFGQGTRLTVV.

This chain joins TRBV7-2 and TRBJ2-7; D is ambiguous. CDR3 length: 15 residues. Germline CDR1 is SGHTA and CDR2 is FQGNSA. The ends were cut back, 0 bases at V and 0 bases at J, with 9 bases in the middle. In DNA form, the CDR3 reads TGTGCCAGCAGCTTAGCGAAGGGTAGCTCCTACGAGCAGTACTTC. Its protein product is CASSLAKGSSYEQYF.

V usage is TRBV7-9 and J usage is TRBJ2-3, with D maybe TRBD2 (6 bases). The CDR3 consists of 16 residues. Looked up from germline, CDR1 is SEHNR and CDR2 is FQNEAQ (reference sequence). Between the trimmed V and J ends, which lost 2 bases and 2 bases, there was a span of 14 bases. Here the CDR3 reads CASSLRLVGPTDTQYF. The CDR3 DNA sequence: TGTGCCAGCAGCTTACGACTAGTAGGACCCACAGATACGCAGTATTTT.

This clonotype was observed once. Compared with germline, one end of the junction differs, possibly owing to a read error. This rearrangement joins TRBV29-1 to TRBJ1-1; D is perhaps TRBD1 (6 bases). CDR3 length equals 11 residues. From germline, CDR1 is SQVTM and CDR2 ANQGSEA. CDR3 residues: CSGERGNEAFF. CDR3 DNA sequence: TGCAGCGGTGAAAGGGGGAATGAAGCTTTCTTT.

V usage is TRBV9 and J usage is TRBJ1-2, with D perhaps matching TRBD1 (6 bases). Looked up from germline, CDR1 is SGDLS and CDR2 is YYNGEE. Trimming stripped 3 bases from V and 4 bases from J, with 19 bases between. The CDR3 sequence is 16 residues long. CDR3 region: CASSAHRDTTSYGYTF. The CDR3 DNA is TGTGCCAGCAGCGCGCACCGGGACACCACTTCCTATGGCTACACCTTC.

The J gene is TRBJ1-4, the V gene TRBV20-1, with 8 bases that match TRBD1. With 3 bases clipped from V and 7 bases from J, the junction kept 7 bases outside the gene matches. This CDR3 has 14 amino acids. CDR1 is DFQATT, CDR2 SNEGSKA, per germline (reference sequence). In DNA, the CDR3 is TGCAGTGCTAGGACCGGGACAGGCGTTGAAAAACTGTTTTTT. It translates to CSARTGTGVEKLFF.

The V and J genes are TRBV10-3 and TRBJ1-1; tentatively, D is TRBD1 (6 bases). CDR1 is ENHRY and CDR2 is SYGVKD in the germline V gene. This CDR3 comprises 15 residues. V shed 6 bases and J shed 4 bases, with 18 bases lying between them. CDR3 protein: CAIRPRGPGTTEAFF. CDR3 nucleotide sequence: TGTGCCATCAGGCCCAGGGGACCGGGGACCACTGAAGCTTTCTTT.

The rearrangement links TRBV4-2 to TRBJ2-1; 12 bases are shared with TRBD2. The germline CDR1 and CDR2 sequences are LGHNA and YNFKEQ. The CDR3 contains 20 residues. With 0 bases clipped from V and 1 base from J, the junction kept 10 bases outside the gene matches. As DNA, the CDR3 is TGTGCCAGCAGCCAAGAATCTCGGCTAGCGGGAGGGGTATCCTACAATGAGCAGTTCTTC. It is translated as CASSQESRLAGGVSYNEQFF.

The rearrangement links TRBV5-6 to TRBJ2-1, with no clear D. V gave up 1 base and J gave up 3 bases, with 8 bases separating them. The CDR3 runs to 14 residues. Germline values: CDR1 SGHDT, CDR2 YYEEEE. The CDR3 protein is CASSLPWNYNEQFF. The CDR3 nucleotides are TGTGCCAGCAGCTTGCCTTGGAACTACAATGAGCAGTTCTTC.

This clonotype was detected once. The gene calls are TRBV12-3 or TRBV12-4 and TRBJ1-1; TRBD1 is a possible D gene (5 bases). The ends were cut back, 7 bases at V and 7 bases at J, with 16 bases in the middle. The length of the CDR3 is 13 residues. In DNA form, the CDR3 reads TGTGCCAGCACCCCCGGGACCGCCGATGAAGCTTTCTTT. Its translation: CASTPGTADEAFF.

This clonotype was counted only a few times. The V and J genes are TRBV15 and TRBJ2-1; 10 bases are a match to TRBD2. V shed 3 bases and J 5 bases; nucleotides not matched to a gene: 7. Germline CDR1 is LNHNV and CDR2 is YYDKDF (reference sequence). The CDR3 covers 16 residues. CDR3 region: CATSRDLAGADNEQFF. CDR3 nucleotide sequence: TGTGCCACCAGCAGGGACCTAGCGGGAGCGGACAATGAGCAGTTCTTC.

The chain recombines TRBV12-3 or TRBV12-4 with TRBJ2-3; TRBD1 agrees at 9 bases. J gave up 2 bases and V 3 bases, and 9 bases lay outside the gene matches. The CDR3 has 17 amino acids. The DNA for the CDR3 is TGTGCCAGCAGTTTCTTTTCGGGACAGGGTTCCACAGATACGCAGTATTTT. Translating it yields CASSFFSGQGSTDTQYF.